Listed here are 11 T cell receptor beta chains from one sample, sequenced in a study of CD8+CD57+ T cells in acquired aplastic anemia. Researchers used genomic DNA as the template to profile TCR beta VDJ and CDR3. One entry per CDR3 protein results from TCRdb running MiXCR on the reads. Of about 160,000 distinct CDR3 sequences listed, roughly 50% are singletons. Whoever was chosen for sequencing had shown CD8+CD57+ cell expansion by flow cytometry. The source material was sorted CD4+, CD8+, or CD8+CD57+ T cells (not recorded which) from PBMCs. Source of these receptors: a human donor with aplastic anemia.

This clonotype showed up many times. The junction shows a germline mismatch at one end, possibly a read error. In nucleotides, the CDR3 is TGTGCCAGCAGTGTAGCGGGAGGACTCTACAATGAGCAGTTCTTC. It specifies CASSVAGGLYNEQFF. The gene calls are TRBV12-3 or TRBV12-4 and TRBJ2-1, with 10 positions matching TRBD2. This CDR3 has 15 residues.

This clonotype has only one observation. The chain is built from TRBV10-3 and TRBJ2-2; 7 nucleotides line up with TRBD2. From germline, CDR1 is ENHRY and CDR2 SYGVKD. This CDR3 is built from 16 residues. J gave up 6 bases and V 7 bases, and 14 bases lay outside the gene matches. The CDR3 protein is CAINDPPSGRAGELFF. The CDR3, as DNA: TGTGCCATCAATGACCCCCCTAGCGGTAGGGCCGGGGAGCTGTTTTTT.

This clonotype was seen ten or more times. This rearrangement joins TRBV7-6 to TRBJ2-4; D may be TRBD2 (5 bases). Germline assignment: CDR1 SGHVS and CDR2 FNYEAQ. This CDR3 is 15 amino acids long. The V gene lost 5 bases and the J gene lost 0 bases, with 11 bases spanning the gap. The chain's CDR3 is CASSPGMLAKNIQYF. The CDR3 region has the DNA TGTGCCAGCAGCCCCGGGATGCTAGCCAAAAACATTCAGTACTTC.

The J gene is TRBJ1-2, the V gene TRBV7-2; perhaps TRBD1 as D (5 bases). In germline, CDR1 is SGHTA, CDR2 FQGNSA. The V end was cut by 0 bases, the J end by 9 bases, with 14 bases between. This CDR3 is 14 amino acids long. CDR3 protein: CASSLAAQGGSYTF. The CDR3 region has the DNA TGTGCCAGCAGCTTAGCTGCCCAGGGTGGGAGCTACACCTTC.

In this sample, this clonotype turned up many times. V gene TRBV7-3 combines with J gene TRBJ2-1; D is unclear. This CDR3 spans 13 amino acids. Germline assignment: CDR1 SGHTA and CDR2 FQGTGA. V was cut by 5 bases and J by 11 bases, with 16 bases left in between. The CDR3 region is CASSDLGTMKQFF. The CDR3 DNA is TGTGCCAGCAGCGATCTAGGTACAATGAAGCAGTTCTTC.

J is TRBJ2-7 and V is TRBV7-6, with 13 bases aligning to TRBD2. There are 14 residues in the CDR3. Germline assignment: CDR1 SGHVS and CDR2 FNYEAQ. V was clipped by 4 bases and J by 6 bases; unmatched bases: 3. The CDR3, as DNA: TGTGCCAGCAGCTGGACTAGCGGGAGTAGCGAGCAGTACTTC. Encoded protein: CASSWTSGSSEQYF.

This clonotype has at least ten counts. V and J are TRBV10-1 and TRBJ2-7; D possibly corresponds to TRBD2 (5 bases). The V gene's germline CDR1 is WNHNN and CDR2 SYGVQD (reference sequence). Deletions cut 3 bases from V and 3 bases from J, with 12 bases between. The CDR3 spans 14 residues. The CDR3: CASSELVQNYEQYF. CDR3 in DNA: TGCGCCAGCAGTGAACTAGTACAGAACTACGAGCAGTACTTC.

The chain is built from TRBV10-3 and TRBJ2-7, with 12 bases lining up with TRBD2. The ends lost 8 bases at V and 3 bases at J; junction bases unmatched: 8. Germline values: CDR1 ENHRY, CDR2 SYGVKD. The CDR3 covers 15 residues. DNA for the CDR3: TGTGCCATCCGGGGGTTGACTAGCGGGAGCTACGAGCAGTACTTC. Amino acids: CAIRGLTSGSYEQYF.

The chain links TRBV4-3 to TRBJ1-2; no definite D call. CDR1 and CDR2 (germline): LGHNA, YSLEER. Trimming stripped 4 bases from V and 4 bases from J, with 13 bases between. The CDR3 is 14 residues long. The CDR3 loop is CASSPSVAVYGYTF. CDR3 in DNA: TGCGCCAGCAGCCCCTCGGTGGCAGTCTATGGCTACACCTTC.

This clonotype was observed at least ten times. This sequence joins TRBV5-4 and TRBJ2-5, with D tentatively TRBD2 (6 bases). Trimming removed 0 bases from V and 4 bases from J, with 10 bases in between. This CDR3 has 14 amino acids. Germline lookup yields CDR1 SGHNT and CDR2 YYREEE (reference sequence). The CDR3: CASSLEEGLETQYF. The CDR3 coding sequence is TGTGCCAGCAGCTTGGAGGAGGGCCTAGAGACCCAGTACTTC.

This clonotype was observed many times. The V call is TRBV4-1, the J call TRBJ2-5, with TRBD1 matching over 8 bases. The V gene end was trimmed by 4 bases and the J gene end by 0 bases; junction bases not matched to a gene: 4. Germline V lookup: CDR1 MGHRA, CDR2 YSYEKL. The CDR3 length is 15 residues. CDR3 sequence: CASSRADRDQETQYF. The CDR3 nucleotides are TGCGCCAGCAGCCGAGCGGACAGGGACCAAGAGACCCAGTACTTC.